One TCR beta chain is described in this entry. The antigen is unknown. The data belong to a study of cytomegalovirus exposure and HLA in healthy donors. Study-wide context: The same platform used for the 666 first-cohort repertoires was also used for the 100 to 150 validation repertoires, as a later analysis reported.

The donors were members of the roughly 120-subject validation cohort (separate from the approximately 670-subject first cohort). Study-wide results and limits: Under in vitro conditions, three CMV-associated chains were confirmed as specific for CMV antigens. Cytomegalovirus association was listed for about 150 TCR beta chains.

Only in-frame clones appear in the TCRdb table, and some are missing; sequencing was by immunoSEQ multiplex PCR. The sample lists about 180,000 clones; around nine tenths were seen once. Sequencing used PBMCs. The sequence derives from a man aged 18 to 30 in good health and CMV-seropositive.

The CDR3 protein is CASRQPGANTEAFF. The CDR3 coding sequence is TGTGCCAGCAGACAACCAGGGGCGAACACTGAAGCTTTCTTT. The gene calls are TRBV28 and TRBJ1-1; a possible D gene is TRBD1 (6 bases). V dropped 6 bases and J dropped 1 base, with 12 bases sitting between them. Germline values: CDR1 MDHEN, CDR2 SYDVKM. CDR3 size: 14 residues. The whole variable domain, remainder taken from reference TRBV28 and TRBJ1-1, is DVKVTQSSRYLVKRTGEKVFLECVQDMDHENMFWYRQDPGLGLRLIYFSYDVKMKEKGDIPEGYSVSREKKERFSLILESASTNQTSMYLCASRQPGANTEAFFGQGTRLTVV.